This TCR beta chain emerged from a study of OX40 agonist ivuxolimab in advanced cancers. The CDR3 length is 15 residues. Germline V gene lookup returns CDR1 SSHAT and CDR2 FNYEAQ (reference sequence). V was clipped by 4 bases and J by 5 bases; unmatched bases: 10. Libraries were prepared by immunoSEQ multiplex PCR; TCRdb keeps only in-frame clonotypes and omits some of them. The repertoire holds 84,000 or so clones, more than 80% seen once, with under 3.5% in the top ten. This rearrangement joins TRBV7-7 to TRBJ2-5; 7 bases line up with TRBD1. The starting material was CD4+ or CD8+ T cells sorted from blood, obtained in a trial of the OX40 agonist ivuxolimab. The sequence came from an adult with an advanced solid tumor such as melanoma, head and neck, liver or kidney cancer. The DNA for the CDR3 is TGTGCCAGCAGCTGGGGAGACAGGGCCTCGGAGACCCAGTACTTC. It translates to CASSWGDRASETQYF.